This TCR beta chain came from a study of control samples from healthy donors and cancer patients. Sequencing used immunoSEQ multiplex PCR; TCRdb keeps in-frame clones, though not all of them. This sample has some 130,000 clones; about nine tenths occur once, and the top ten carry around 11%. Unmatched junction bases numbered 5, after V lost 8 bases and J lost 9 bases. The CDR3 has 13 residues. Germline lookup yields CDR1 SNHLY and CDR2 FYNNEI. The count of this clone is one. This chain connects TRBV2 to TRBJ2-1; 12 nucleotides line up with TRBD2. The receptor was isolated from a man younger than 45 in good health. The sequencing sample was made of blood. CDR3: CASGLAGWSEQFF. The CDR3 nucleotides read TGTGCCAGCGGACTAGCGGGGTGGAGTGAGCAGTTCTTC.